These T cell receptor beta chains were read from a single sample in a study of blood T cell repertoires in COVID-19. The table came from immunoSEQ multiplex PCR; TCRdb's copy has only in-frame clones and leaves some out. The sample lists roughly 330,000 clones; 70% to 90% were seen once. The material sequenced was PBMCs or T cells enriched from blood (not recorded which). All receptors derive from a woman in her twenties or thirties who had recovered from COVID-19. CDR3s include the opening cysteine and the closing phenylalanine or tryptophan. D genes are given only for firm matches. Not all rows give a size; the values are once, few, many and, for expanded clones, a class.

TRBV5-6	-	TRBD1	TRBJ1-2	16	CASSLRGQGNVGGYTF	TGTGCCAGCAGCTTGAGGGGACAGGGAAACGTCGGAGGCTACACCTTC
TRBV6-6	-	TRBD1	TRBJ2-7	14	CASRPGQGSSEQYF	TGTGCCAGCCGTCCGGGACAGGGGTCAAGCGAGCAGTACTTC
TRBV28	-	-	TRBJ1-4	14	CASSLWDSNEKLFF	TGTGCCAGCAGTTTATGGGACAGTAATGAAAAACTGTTTTTT
TRBV4-1	-	TRBD1	TRBJ2-4	18	CASSQDGGTGRARDIQYF	TGCGCCAGCAGCCAAGATGGGGGGACAGGGAGAGCTCGGGACATTCAGTACTTC
TRBV7-8	once	TRBD1	TRBJ2-5	16	CASSQGTGGLGETQYF	TGTGCCAGCAGCCAGGGGACAGGGGGTCTCGGAGAGACCCAGTACTTC
TRBV10-3	-	-	TRBJ2-1	14	CAIRGGSSYNEQFF	TGTGCCATCCGAGGGGGAAGCTCCTACAATGAGCAGTTCTTC
TRBV5-4	-	-	TRBJ1-1	15	CASSLFRGVNTEAFF	TGTGCCAGCAGCTTGTTCAGGGGAGTGAACACTGAAGCTTTCTTT
TRBV10-3	-	-	TRBJ1-5	13	CAISDGVSQPQHF	TGTGCCATCAGTGATGGAGTATCTCAGCCCCAGCATTTT
TRBV6-2/TRBV6-3	-	-	TRBJ1-1	15	CASSYDGYGDTEAFF	TGTGCCAGCAGTTATGATGGGTACGGGGACACTGAAGCTTTCTTT
TRBV11-3	-	-	TRBJ1-2	13	CASSREQGYGYTF	TGTGCCAGCAGCCGCGAGCAGGGGTATGGCTACACCTTC
TRBV6-5	-	TRBD2	TRBJ2-3	15	CASSLRGGRSDTQYF	TGTGCCAGCAGTCTCCGGGGGGGCCGATCGGATACGCAGTATTTT
TRBV7-2	-	-	TRBJ1-2	14	CASSSKGENYGYTF	TGTGCCAGCAGCTCGAAGGGGGAGAACTATGGCTACACCTTC
TRBV11-2	few	TRBD2	TRBJ2-1	15	CASSPAGGSYNEQFF	TGTGCCAGCAGCCCAGCGGGGGGGTCCTACAATGAGCAGTTCTTC
TRBV7-9	-	-	TRBJ1-2	15	CASSTIRDTLYGYTF	TGTGCCAGCAGTACAATCCGGGACACACTCTATGGCTACACCTTC
TRBV5-4	-	TRBD1	TRBJ1-2	17	CASSFVPVVGGFGGYTF	TGTGCCAGCAGCTTTGTTCCCGTAGTAGGGGGCTTCGGTGGCTACACCTTC
TRBV5-4	-	TRBD2	TRBJ2-5	14	CASSLLAGGETQYF	TGTGCTAGCAGTCTTCTAGCGGGGGGAGAGACCCAGTACTTC
TRBV5-1	-	TRBD1	TRBJ2-5	16	CASSLFGRGTGETQYF	TGCGCCAGCAGCTTGTTTGGCAGGGGGACGGGGGAGACCCAGTACTTC
TRBV5-1	-	TRBD2	TRBJ2-7	15	CASSWTSGGAYEQYF	TGCGCCAGCAGCTGGACTAGCGGGGGAGCCTACGAGCAGTACTTC
TRBV2	-	TRBD1	TRBJ1-1	14	CASSSGGLDTEAFF	TGTGCCAGCAGTTCAGGGGGCTTGGACACTGAAGCTTTCTTT
TRBV5-1	-	TRBD1	TRBJ1-3	16	CASSLAGQVDGNTIYF	TGCGCCAGCAGCTTGGCGGGACAGGTTGATGGAAACACCATATATTTT
TRBV3-1/TRBV3-2	-	-	TRBJ2-5	14	CASSQGDMGETQYF	TGTGCCAGCAGCCAAGGTGACATGGGCGAGACCCAGTACTTC
TRBV24-1	-	-	TRBJ1-2	12	CATRWSQGGRTF	TGTGCCACCCGATGGAGCCAGGGAGGACGCACCTTC
TRBV4-2	-	TRBD1	TRBJ1-2	18	CASSQGTAGGFGRDGYTF	TGTGCCAGCAGCCAAGGAACGGCAGGGGGCTTTGGCAGGGATGGCTACACCTTC
TRBV4-3	few	-	TRBJ2-7	14	CASSQSGHLYEQYF	TGCGCCAGCAGCCAATCGGGACATCTCTACGAGCAGTACTTC
TRBV10-2	-	-	TRBJ1-5	13	CASSEQVYQPQHF	TGCGCCAGCAGTGAACAGGTTTATCAGCCCCAGCATTTT
TRBV5-1	-	TRBD1	TRBJ2-7	14	CASSVGQVNYEQYF	TGCGCCAGCAGCGTGGGACAGGTTAATTACGAGCAGTACTTC
TRBV4-2	-	TRBD1	TRBJ2-7	16	CASSQERGQGRDEQYF	TGTGCCAGCAGCCAAGAAAGGGGACAGGGCCGAGACGAGCAGTACTTC
TRBV5-1	-	-	TRBJ2-1	13	CASSLLLLNEQFF	TGCGCCAGCAGCTTGCTACTACTAAATGAGCAGTTCTTC
TRBV15	-	TRBD2	TRBJ2-5	18	CATSRGGVLAGGQETQYF	TGTGCCACCAGCAGAGGAGGGGTACTAGCGGGGGGCCAAGAGACCCAGTACTTC
TRBV15	-	-	TRBJ1-2	13	CATSRDREEGYTF	TGTGCCACCAGCAGGGACCGGGAGGAAGGCTACACCTTC
TRBV4-1	-	-	TRBJ1-6	15	CASSSLPQGNSPLHF	TGCGCCAGCAGTAGCCTACCTCAGGGCAATTCACCCCTCCACTTT
TRBV5-1	-	-	TRBJ1-1	14	CASSLAGQGTEAFF	TGCGCCAGCAGCTTGGCTGGGCAGGGAACTGAAGCTTTCTTT
TRBV7-2	-	TRBD1	TRBJ1-2	13	CASSLQGAYGYTF	TGTGCCAGCAGCTTACAGGGGGCCTATGGCTACACCTTC
TRBV12-5	-	-	TRBJ1-1	12	CASGLTTGEAFF	TGTGCTAGTGGTTTGACAACAGGTGAAGCTTTCTTT
TRBV9	-	-	TRBJ1-2	14	CASSSGADNYGYTF	TGTGCCAGCAGCTCAGGGGCGGATAACTATGGCTACACCTTC
TRBV18	-	TRBD1	TRBJ2-3	19	CASSLLGTGIVVSTDTQYF	TGTGCCAGCTCTCTGTTGGGGACAGGAATAGTTGTCAGCACAGATACGCAGTATTTT
TRBV13	-	TRBD1	TRBJ1-2	15	CARRATGGTLRGYTF	TGTGCCCGCAGAGCAACAGGGGGAACCTTAAGGGGCTACACCTTC
TRBV28	-	TRBD1	TRBJ2-1	15	CASSSFQGAGNEQFF	TGTGCCAGCAGTTCATTCCAGGGGGCGGGCAATGAGCAGTTCTTC
TRBV7-8	-	-	TRBJ2-2	15	CASSLGGPNTGELFF	TGTGCCAGCAGCTTGGGGGGGCCGAACACCGGGGAGCTGTTTTTT
TRBV5-1	few	-	TRBJ2-2	14	CASSIGQGIGELFF	TGCGCCAGCAGCATTGGCCAGGGGATCGGGGAGCTGTTTTTT
TRBV5-1	-	TRBD1	TRBJ1-1	14	CASSAATGTGEAFF	TGCGCCAGCAGCGCAGCAACCGGGACAGGTGAAGCTTTCTTT
TRBV5-5	-	TRBD2	TRBJ2-1	18	CASSPRGLAGPNYNEQFF	TGTGCCAGCAGCCCGCGTGGACTAGCGGGGCCTAACTACAATGAGCAGTTCTTC